These 25 T cell receptor beta chains were sequenced from one sample in a study of OX40 agonist ivuxolimab in advanced cancers. Using immunoSEQ multiplex PCR, the repertoire was profiled, and TCRdb retains in-frame clones only, with some absent. Altogether about 74,000 clones are present, 84% being singletons, with the ten largest covering over 2%. The sequencing here drew on CD4+ or CD8+ T cells sorted from blood, taken in a trial of the OX40 agonist ivuxolimab. Receptors originate from an adult with an advanced solid tumor such as melanoma, head and neck, liver or kidney cancer.

The CDR3 sequence: CASSLELNSPLHF. CDR3 nucleotide sequence: TGTGCCAGCAGCTTGGAGTTAAATTCACCCCTCCACTTT. The chain links TRBV5-4 to TRBJ1-6; D not certain. The CDR3 spans 13 residues. In germline, CDR1 is SGHNT, CDR2 YYREEE (reference sequence). V shed 0 bases and J shed 7 bases, with 5 bases lying between them.

This clone has more than one count but fewer than ten. The V gene is TRBV14, the J gene TRBJ2-3; TRBD2 matches at 10 bases. J lost 3 bases, V lost 0 bases, and 6 bases had no gene match. CDR3 size: 17 residues. Per the germline V gene, CDR1 is SGHDN and CDR2 is FVKESK. CDR3 in amino acids: CASSQDLLAGRTDTQYF. The CDR3 coding sequence is TGTGCCAGCAGCCAAGATCTACTAGCGGGGAGGACAGATACGCAGTATTTT. Complete variable domain (other parts from reference TRBV14 and TRBJ2-3): EAGVTQFPSHSVIEKGQTVTLRCDPISGHDNLYWYRRVMGKEIKFLLHFVKESKQDESGMPNNRFLAERTGGTYSTLKVQPAELEDSGVYFCASSQDLLAGRTDTQYFGPGTRLTVL.

The CDR3 DNA reads TGTGCCAGCAGCGCGAACAGCCTGAACACTGAAGCTTTCTTT. Translation: CASSANSLNTEAFF. V gene TRBV7-8 combines with J gene TRBJ1-1; D not certain. Deletions cut 5 bases from V and 0 bases from J, with 10 bases between. Per the germline V gene, CDR1 is SGHVS and CDR2 is FQNEAQ. The length of the CDR3 is 14 residues.

The chain couples TRBV28 to TRBJ2-7; D call uncertain. This CDR3 comprises 14 residues. Germline V CDR1 and CDR2: MDHEN, SYDVKM. The germline V and J ends were trimmed by 6 bases and 0 bases, with 12 bases remaining between them. The CDR3 DNA follows: TGTGCCAGCAGGTCGACTGTGTACTCCTACGAGCAGTACTTC. This sequence encodes CASRSTVYSYEQYF.

The chain recombines TRBV15 with TRBJ1-1; TRBD1 matches 7 bases. With V trimmed by 8 bases and J by 4 bases, 13 bases remained unmatched. Germline V gene data show CDR1 as LNHNV and CDR2 as YYDKDF (reference sequence). The CDR3 has 15 amino acids. The CDR3 DNA is TGTGCCACCCTCAACCTAAACAGGGGAGGCACTGAAGCTTTCTTT. Translated: CATLNLNRGGTEAFF.

The chain employs TRBV6-5 and TRBJ1-5; D is possibly TRBD1 (5 bases). The V end lost 8 bases, the J end lost 6 bases, and 17 bases lay between the germline ends. The germline gives CDR1 MNHEY, CDR2 SVGAGI. The length of the CDR3 is 14 residues. The DNA of the CDR3 is TGTGCCAGCGCCCTCGGGGGGAAAGGTCAGCCCCAGCATTTT. It encodes CASALGGKGQPQHF.

The rearrangement links TRBV11-3 to TRBJ2-4, with D possibly being TRBD1 (6 bases). The V gene's germline CDR1 is SGHNT and CDR2 YENEEA. Deletions cut 0 bases from V and 6 bases from J, with 9 bases between. This CDR3 comprises 14 residues. CDR3 sequence: CASSLDPGANIQYF. The CDR3, as DNA: TGTGCCAGCAGCTTAGATCCAGGGGCAAACATTCAGTACTTC.

This chain joins TRBV6-5 and TRBJ1-1; 7 positions agree with TRBD1. The CDR3 runs 15 residues. V was pared by 10 bases and J by 0 bases, with 11 bases of the junction left unmatched. Germline V gene data show CDR1 as MNHEY and CDR2 as SVGAGI. CDR3 nucleotides: TGTGCCACCGATGCCAGGGACAGATTGAACACTGAAGCTTTCTTT. This gives the protein CATDARDRLNTEAFF.

V is TRBV10-2 and J is TRBJ1-1; D may be TRBD1 (5 bases). V was shortened by 8 bases and J by 5 bases, with 12 bases between the two germline ends. Germline CDR1 WSHSY, CDR2 SAAADI. The CDR3 spans 12 residues. The CDR3 sequence: CASGGVRTEAFF. In DNA form, the CDR3 reads TGCGCCAGCGGAGGGGTGCGGACTGAAGCTTTCTTT.

The chain couples TRBV5-1 to TRBJ2-7; 7 bases fit TRBD1. J gave up 5 bases and V 1 base, and 3 bases lay outside the gene matches. This CDR3 has 13 residues. CDR1 is SGHRS, CDR2 YFSETQ, per germline. In DNA, the CDR3 is TGCGCCAGCAGCTTGTTAGGGGGCGACGAGCAGTACTTC. It yields the protein CASSLLGGDEQYF.

The chain uses TRBV6-5 and TRBJ2-1; D possibly matches TRBD1 or TRBD2 (5 bases each). The CDR3 covers 15 residues. The V and J ends lost 3 bases and 6 bases respectively, with 15 bases between them. Germline assignment: CDR1 MNHEY and CDR2 SVGAGI. Written as DNA, the CDR3 is TGTGCCAGCAGTTATCGGGGACCTGGGCCCAATGAGCAGTTCTTC. Amino acid sequence: CASSYRGPGPNEQFF.

V gene TRBV28 combines with J gene TRBJ1-2; a weak D match, TRBD1 (6 bases). V lost 4 bases and J 3 bases, leaving 15 bases between the germline ends. Germline lookup yields CDR1 MDHEN and CDR2 SYDVKM. The CDR3 is 15 residues long. CDR3 sequence reads: CASSSIDRKYYGYTF. CDR3 coding DNA: TGTGCCAGCAGTTCTATCGACAGGAAATACTATGGCTACACCTTC.

The J gene is TRBJ2-2, the V gene TRBV6-5; 10 bases line up with TRBD2. V lost 6 bases to trimming and J lost 6 bases; unmatched junction nucleotides: 4. The CDR3 covers 14 residues. CDR1 is MNHEY and CDR2 is SVGAGI in the germline V gene. DNA for the CDR3: TGTGCCAGCAGACCGGGACTAGCGTCCGGGGAGCTGTTTTTT. Its translation is CASRPGLASGELFF.

This clone was seen just once. The chain uses TRBV5-1 and TRBJ2-3; D possibly corresponds to TRBD1 (6 bases). The CDR3 consists of 13 residues. V lost 2 bases, J lost 4 bases, and 8 bases lay in between. Germline CDR1 and CDR2: SGHRS and YFSETQ. The CDR3 loop reads CASSFSGADTQYF. CDR3 DNA: TGCGCCAGCAGCTTTTCAGGGGCAGATACGCAGTATTTT.

J is TRBJ2-7 and V is TRBV27; 7 bases map to TRBD1. This CDR3 spans 15 amino acids. CDR1 is MNHEY, CDR2 SMNVEV, per germline (reference sequence). V shed 2 bases, J shed 2 bases, and the junction held 6 bases outside the gene matches. The CDR3 loop reads CASSLVPGGAYEQYF. CDR3 coding DNA: TGTGCCAGCAGTTTAGTTCCAGGGGGTGCCTACGAGCAGTACTTC.

The chain employs TRBV5-6 and TRBJ2-7; D gene ambiguous. This CDR3 is built from 15 residues. Trimming shortened V by 3 bases and J by 2 bases, and 15 bases separated the two germline ends. CDR1 is SGHDT and CDR2 is YYEEEE in the germline V gene. CDR3 region: CASSSPTSMAYEQYF. CDR3 coding DNA: TGTGCCAGCAGCTCTCCGACATCCATGGCCTACGAGCAGTACTTC.

The chain combines TRBV18 with TRBJ2-7; either TRBD1 or TRBD2 may supply D (5 bases each). V was trimmed by 0 bases and J by 5 bases, leaving 14 bases between them. Germline loops: CDR1 KGHSH, CDR2 LQKENI. CDR3 size: 15 residues. CDR3 bases: TGTGCCAGCTCACCACCGTCGGTGCTGGGACACGAGCAGTACTTC. Translated: CASSPPSVLGHEQYF. The entire variable domain, with the rest obtained from reference TRBV18 and TRBJ2-7, is as follows: NAGVMQNPRHLVRRRGQEARLRCSPMKGHSHVYWYRQLPEEGLKFMVYLQKENIIDESGMPKERFSAEFPKEGPSILRIQQVVRGDSAAYFCASSPPSVLGHEQYFGPGTRLTVT.

V usage is TRBV9 and J usage is TRBJ1-3; no reliable D call. The germline V gene has CDR1 SGDLS and CDR2 YYNGEE. The CDR3 contains 15 residues. V lost 0 bases to trimming and J lost 0 bases, with 7 bases between them. The CDR3 spells CASSVGQSSGNTIYF. The CDR3 nucleotides read TGTGCCAGCAGCGTAGGGCAGTCCTCTGGAAACACCATATATTTT.

V and J are TRBV28 and TRBJ2-7, with 8 nucleotides matching TRBD2. Germline CDR1 reads MDHEN; CDR2 reads SYDVKM. The CDR3 is 15 residues long. V lost 6 bases and J lost 6; bases outside the gene matches: 13. The CDR3 protein is CASRKSGGASREQYF. The CDR3 coding sequence is TGTGCCAGCAGGAAAAGCGGGGGCGCCTCTCGCGAGCAGTACTTC.

V and J are TRBV5-8 and TRBJ1-1; weak D call: TRBD1 (6 bases). CDR3 length: 15 amino acids. The germline V and J ends were trimmed by 0 bases and 1 base, with 10 bases remaining between them. From germline, CDR1 is SGHTS and CDR2 YDEGEE. The CDR3: CASSLGGQPNTEAFF. The CDR3 nucleotides read TGTGCCAGCAGCTTGGGCGGACAGCCGAACACTGAAGCTTTCTTT.

This clone was seen a handful of times. This chain connects TRBV28 to TRBJ2-5; D unclear. V gave up 2 bases and J gave up 1 base, with 8 bases separating them. CDR3 length: 14 residues. The V gene's germline CDR1 is MDHEN and CDR2 SYDVKM. The CDR3 loop is CASSLIGIQETQYF. The CDR3, as DNA: TGTGCCAGCAGTTTAATCGGAATCCAAGAGACCCAGTACTTC.

The chain carries TRBV7-2 and TRBJ2-6; D unresolved. Germline V gene data show CDR1 as SGHTA and CDR2 as FQGNSA. V was trimmed by 1 base and J by 5 bases, leaving 9 bases between them. There are 15 residues in the CDR3. The DNA for the CDR3 is TGTGCCAGCAGCTTAGGACGAGCGCGGGCCAACGTCCTGACTTTC. It codes for CASSLGRARANVLTF.

The DNA for the CDR3 is TGTGCCACCAGCAAGTACCCGGGACAGGGGTTTTACGAGCAGTACTTC. It translates to CATSKYPGQGFYEQYF. This sequence joins TRBV15 and TRBJ2-7; 10 bases map to TRBD1. V shed 4 bases, J shed 4 bases, and the junction held 10 bases outside the gene matches. Germline loops: CDR1 LNHNV, CDR2 YYDKDF (reference sequence). This CDR3 comprises 16 residues.

This clone was observed once. The rearrangement joins TRBV27 to TRBJ2-1, with D perhaps being TRBD1 or TRBD2 (6 bases each). CDR3 length: 16 amino acids. CDR1 is MNHEY, CDR2 SMNVEV, per germline (reference sequence). Trimming took off 4 bases at V and 6 bases at J, with 19 bases between the two ends. The CDR3 DNA reads as TGTGCCAGCAGTTCCCCACGGGGGCCAGCGCGCAATGAGCAGTTCTTC. This encodes CASSSPRGPARNEQFF.

The chain combines TRBV19 with TRBJ2-6; a weak D match, TRBD2 (5 bases). CDR3 length: 15 residues. Per the germline V gene, CDR1 is LNHDA and CDR2 is SQIVND (reference sequence). V was shortened by 3 bases and J by 4 bases, with 10 bases between the two germline ends. CDR3 in DNA: TGTGCCAGTAGTATGCCGGGGAGAGGGGCCAACGTCCTGACTTTC. Its translation is CASSMPGRGANVLTF.